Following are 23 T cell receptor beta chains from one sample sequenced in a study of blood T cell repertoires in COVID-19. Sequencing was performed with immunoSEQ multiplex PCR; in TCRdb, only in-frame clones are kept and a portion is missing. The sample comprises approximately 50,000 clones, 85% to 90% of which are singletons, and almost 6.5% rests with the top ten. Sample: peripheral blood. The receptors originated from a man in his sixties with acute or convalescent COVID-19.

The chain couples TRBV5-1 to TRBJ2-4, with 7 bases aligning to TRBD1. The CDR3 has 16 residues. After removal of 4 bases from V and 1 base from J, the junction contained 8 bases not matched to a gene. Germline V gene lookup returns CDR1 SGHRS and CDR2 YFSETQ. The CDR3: CASSIQGFGAKNIQYF. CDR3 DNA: TGCGCCAGCAGCATACAGGGGTTCGGGGCCAAAAACATTCAGTACTTC.

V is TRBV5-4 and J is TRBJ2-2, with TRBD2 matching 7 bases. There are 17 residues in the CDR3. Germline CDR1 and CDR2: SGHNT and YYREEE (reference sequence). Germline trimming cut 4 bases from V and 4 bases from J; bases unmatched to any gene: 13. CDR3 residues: CASSLSSGGGGTGELFF. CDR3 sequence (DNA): TGTGCCAGCAGCCTTTCTAGCGGAGGCGGGGGCACCGGGGAGCTGTTTTTT.

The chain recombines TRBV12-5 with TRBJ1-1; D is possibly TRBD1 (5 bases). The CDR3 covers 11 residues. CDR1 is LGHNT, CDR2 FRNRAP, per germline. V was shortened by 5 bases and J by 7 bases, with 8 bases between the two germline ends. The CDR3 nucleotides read TGTGCTAGTGGTATCGACAGTGAAGCTTTCTTT. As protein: CASGIDSEAFF.

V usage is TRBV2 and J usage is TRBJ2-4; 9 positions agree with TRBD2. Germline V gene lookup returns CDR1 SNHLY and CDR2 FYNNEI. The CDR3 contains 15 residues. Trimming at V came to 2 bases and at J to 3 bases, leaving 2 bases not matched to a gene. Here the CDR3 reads CASSERGRGKNIQYF. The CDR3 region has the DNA TGTGCCAGCAGTGAACGCGGGAGGGGCAAAAACATTCAGTACTTC.

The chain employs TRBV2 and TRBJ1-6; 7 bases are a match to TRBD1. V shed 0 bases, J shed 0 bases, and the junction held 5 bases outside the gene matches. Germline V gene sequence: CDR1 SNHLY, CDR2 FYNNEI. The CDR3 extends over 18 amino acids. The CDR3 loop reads CASSEAGTASSYNSPLHF. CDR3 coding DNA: TGTGCCAGCAGTGAAGCGGGGACAGCGAGCTCCTATAATTCACCCCTCCACTTT. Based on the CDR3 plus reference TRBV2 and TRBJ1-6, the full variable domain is EPEVTQTPSHQVTQMGQEVILRCVPISNHLYFYWYRQILGQKVEFLVSFYNNEISEKSEIFDDQFSVERPDGSNFTLKIRSTKLEDSAMYFCASSEAGTASSYNSPLHFGNGTRLTVT.

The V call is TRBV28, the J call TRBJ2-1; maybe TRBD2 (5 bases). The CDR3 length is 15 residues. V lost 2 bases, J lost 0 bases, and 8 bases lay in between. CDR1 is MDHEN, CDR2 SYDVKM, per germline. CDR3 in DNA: TGTGCCAGCAGTTTAATGGGGAGCTCCTACAATGAGCAGTTCTTC. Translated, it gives CASSLMGSSYNEQFF.

As DNA, the CDR3 is TGCAGCGTCGGGGGTCCGGTCTACGAGCAGTACTTC. Translation: CSVGGPVYEQYF. The chain joins TRBV29-1 to TRBJ2-7, with D maybe TRBD2 (6 bases). The germline V gene has CDR1 SQVTM and CDR2 ANQGSEA. This CDR3 contains 12 residues. V was pared by 6 bases and J by 3 bases, with 12 bases between.

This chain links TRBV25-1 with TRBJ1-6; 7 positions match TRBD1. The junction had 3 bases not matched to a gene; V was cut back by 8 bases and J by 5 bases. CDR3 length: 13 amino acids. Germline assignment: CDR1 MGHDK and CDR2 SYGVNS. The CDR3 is CASQGTDNSPLHF. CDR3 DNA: TGTGCCAGCCAGGGGACAGATAATTCACCCCTCCACTTT.

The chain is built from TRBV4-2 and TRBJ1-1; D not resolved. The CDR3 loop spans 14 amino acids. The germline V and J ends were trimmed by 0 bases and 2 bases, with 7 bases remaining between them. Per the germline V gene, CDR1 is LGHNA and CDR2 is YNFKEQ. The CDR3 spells CASSQEPTNTEAFF. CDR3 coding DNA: TGTGCCAGCAGCCAAGAACCTACCAACACTGAAGCTTTCTTT.

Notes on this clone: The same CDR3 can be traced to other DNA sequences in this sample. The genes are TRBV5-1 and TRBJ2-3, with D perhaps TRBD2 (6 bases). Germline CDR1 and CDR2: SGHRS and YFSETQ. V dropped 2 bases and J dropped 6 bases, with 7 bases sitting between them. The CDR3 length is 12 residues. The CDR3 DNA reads TGCGCCAGCAGCTTAGCGGGCGATACGCAGTATTTT. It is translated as CASSLAGDTQYF.

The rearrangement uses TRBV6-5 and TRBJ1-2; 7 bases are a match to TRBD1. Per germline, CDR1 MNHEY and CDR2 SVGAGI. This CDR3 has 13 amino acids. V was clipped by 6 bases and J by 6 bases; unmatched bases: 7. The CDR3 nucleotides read TGTGCCAGCAGAGAGACAGGGTTTCATGGCTACACCTTC. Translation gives CASRETGFHGYTF.

The CDR3 is CASSEGLAGRNEQFF. CDR3 nucleotide sequence: TGCGCCAGCAGTGAGGGACTAGCGGGACGCAATGAGCAGTTCTTC. The chain carries TRBV10-1 and TRBJ2-1; 12 bases are a match to TRBD2. Per the germline V gene, CDR1 is WNHNN and CDR2 is SYGVQD (reference sequence). With 2 bases clipped from V and 6 bases from J, the junction kept 2 bases outside the gene matches. The CDR3 runs to 15 residues.

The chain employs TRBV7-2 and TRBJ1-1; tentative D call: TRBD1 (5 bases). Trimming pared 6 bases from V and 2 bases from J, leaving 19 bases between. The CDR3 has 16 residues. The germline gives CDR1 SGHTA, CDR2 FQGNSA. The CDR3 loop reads CASRLAGPMGNTEAFF. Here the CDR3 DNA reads TGTGCCAGCAGACTAGCGGGACCCATGGGAAACACTGAAGCTTTCTTT.

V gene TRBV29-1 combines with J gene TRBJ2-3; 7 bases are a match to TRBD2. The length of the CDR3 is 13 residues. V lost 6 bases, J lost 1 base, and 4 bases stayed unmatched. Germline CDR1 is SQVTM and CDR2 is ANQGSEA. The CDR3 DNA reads TGCAGCGTGGCAACTAGCGGCACAGATACGCAGTATTTT. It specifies CSVATSGTDTQYF.

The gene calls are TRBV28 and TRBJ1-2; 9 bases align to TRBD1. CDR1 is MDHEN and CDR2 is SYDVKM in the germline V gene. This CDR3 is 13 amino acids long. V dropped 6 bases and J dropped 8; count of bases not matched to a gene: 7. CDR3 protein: CASSPTGGRGYTF. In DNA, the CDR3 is TGTGCCAGCAGCCCTACAGGGGGCAGAGGCTACACCTTC.

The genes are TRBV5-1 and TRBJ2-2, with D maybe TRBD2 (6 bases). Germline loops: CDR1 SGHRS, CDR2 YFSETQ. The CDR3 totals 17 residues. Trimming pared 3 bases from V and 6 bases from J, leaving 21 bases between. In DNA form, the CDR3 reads TGCGCCAGCAGCTCCCAACCAGGCCAGGAGGGGTCCGGGGAGCTGTTTTTT. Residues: CASSSQPGQEGSGELFF.

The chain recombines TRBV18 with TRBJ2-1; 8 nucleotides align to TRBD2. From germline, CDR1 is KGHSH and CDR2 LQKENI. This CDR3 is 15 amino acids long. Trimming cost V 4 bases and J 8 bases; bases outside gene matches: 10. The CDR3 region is CASSLRSVSGDEQFF. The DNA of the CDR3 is TGTGCCAGCTCACTCCGGAGCGTTAGCGGGGATGAGCAGTTCTTC. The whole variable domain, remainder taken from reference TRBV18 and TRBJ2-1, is NAGVMQNPRHLVRRRGQEARLRCSPMKGHSHVYWYRQLPEEGLKFMVYLQKENIIDESGMPKERFSAEFPKEGPSILRIQQVVRGDSAAYFCASSLRSVSGDEQFFGPGTRLTVL.

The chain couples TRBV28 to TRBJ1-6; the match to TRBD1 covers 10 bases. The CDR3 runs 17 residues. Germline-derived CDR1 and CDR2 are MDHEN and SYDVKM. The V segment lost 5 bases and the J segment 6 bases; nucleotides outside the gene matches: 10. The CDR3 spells CASSLYRDRGLNSPLHF. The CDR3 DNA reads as TGTGCCAGCAGTCTATACCGGGACAGGGGTCTTAATTCACCCCTCCACTTT.

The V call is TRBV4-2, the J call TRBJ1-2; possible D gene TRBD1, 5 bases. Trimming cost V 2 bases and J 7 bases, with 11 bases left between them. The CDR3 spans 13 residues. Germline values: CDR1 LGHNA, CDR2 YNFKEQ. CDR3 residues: CASSQIGGSGYTF. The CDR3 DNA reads TGTGCCAGCAGCCAAATCGGGGGATCTGGCTACACCTTC.

CDR3 DNA: TGTGCCAGCAGCGCGGGGCAGAACACTGAAGCTTTCTTT. This gives the protein CASSAGQNTEAFF. The rearrangement links TRBV7-9 to TRBJ1-1; TRBD1 might be the D (5 bases). Trimming took off 5 bases at V and 1 base at J, with 8 bases between the two ends. The CDR3 totals 13 residues. Germline loops: CDR1 SEHNR, CDR2 FQNEAQ (reference sequence).

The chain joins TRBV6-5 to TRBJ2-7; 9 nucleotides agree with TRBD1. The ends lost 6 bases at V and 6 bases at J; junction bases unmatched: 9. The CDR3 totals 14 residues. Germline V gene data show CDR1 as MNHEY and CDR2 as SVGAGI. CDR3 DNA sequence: TGTGCCAGCAGAGCCGCCTCGACAGGGGGCGAGCAGTACTTC. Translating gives CASRAASTGGEQYF.

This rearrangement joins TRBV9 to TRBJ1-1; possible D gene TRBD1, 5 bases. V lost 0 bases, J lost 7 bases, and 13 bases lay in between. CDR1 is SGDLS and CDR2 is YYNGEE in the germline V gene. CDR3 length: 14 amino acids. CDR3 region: CASSVDPRQNEAFF. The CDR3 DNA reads TGTGCCAGCAGCGTAGACCCGAGACAGAATGAAGCTTTCTTT.

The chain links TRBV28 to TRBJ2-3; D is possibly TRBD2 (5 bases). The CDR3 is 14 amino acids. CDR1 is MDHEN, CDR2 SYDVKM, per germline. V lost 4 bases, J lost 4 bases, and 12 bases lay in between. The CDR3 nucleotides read TGTGCCAGCAGTTCACCGGGAAGTTCAGATACGCAGTATTTT. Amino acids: CASSSPGSSDTQYF.